A selection of T cell receptor beta chains follows, all from one sample in a study of CD8 T cells in Susac syndrome. TCRdb reprocessed the immunoSEQ multiplex PCR reads via MiXCR and lists one record per CDR3 protein. Among about 100,000 distinct CDR3 sequences listed, approximately 95% were seen once. The specimen was CD8+ T cells from PBMCs. All receptors derive from a human donor with Susac syndrome. Both conserved end residues are part of each CDR3. A D gene is named only where the DNA matches it firmly. Some rows have no size entry. The others give once, few or many, or a class for an expanded clone.

j_call	d_call	v_call	clone_size	cdr3_nt	cdr3_aa
TRBJ2-7	-	TRBV7-9	once	TGTGCCACGGGGCGAGGGGCCTACGAGCAGTACTTC	CATGRGAYEQYF
TRBJ2-1	-	TRBV29-1	-	TGCAGCTCCGGCGGGACAATTTACAATGAGCAGTTCTTC	CSSGGTIYNEQFF
TRBJ2-1	-	TRBV2	few	TGTGCCAGCAGTTTACAGGGAAACGAGCAGTTCTTC	CASSLQGNEQFF
TRBJ2-3	-	TRBV28	-	TGTGCCAGCAGTTTAAATCCGGGACGGAGCGCAGATACGCAGTATTTT	CASSLNPGRSADTQYF
TRBJ2-7	-	TRBV4-1	once	TGCGCCAGCAGCCAAGATACAGCGAGCTCCTACGAGCAGTACTTC	CASSQDTASSYEQYF
TRBJ2-7	-	TRBV11-2	-	TGTGCCAGCAGCTTAGCCCAGGGCCAGTACTTC	CASSLAQGQYF
TRBJ1-2	-	TRBV29-1	-	TGCAGCGTTTGGGGTACGATTTCCTCCTATGGCTACACCTTC	CSVWGTISSYGYTF
TRBJ1-6	-	TRBV7-9	-	TGTGCCAGCAGCCCTATTGGAGGGAGTTCACCCCTCCACTTT	CASSPIGGSSPLHF
TRBJ2-3	TRBD2	TRBV29-1	-	TGCAGCGTTAGGCTAGCGGGGATCAAAGCAGATACGCAGTATTTT	CSVRLAGIKADTQYF
TRBJ1-2	-	TRBV9	-	TGTGCCAGCAGCGTAGGAGTATGTGGCTACACCTTC	CASSVGVCGYTF
TRBJ1-6	-	TRBV7-2	once	TGTGCCAGCAGCTTACAGAGCTTTAATTCACCCCTCCACTTT	CASSLQSFNSPLHF
TRBJ2-5	TRBD1	TRBV5-1	-	TGCGCCAGCAGCCTTAATCCTGGGACAGGGTTTGAGGAGACCCAGTACTTC	CASSLNPGTGFEETQYF
TRBJ2-5	-	TRBV5-1	-	TGCGCCAGCAGCCCCGACAGGTACCAAGAGACCCAGTACTTC	CASSPDRYQETQYF
TRBJ2-2	-	TRBV2	-	TGTGCCAGCAGTGATCTTTCGAGGGACGACGGGGAGCTGTTTTTT	CASSDLSRDDGELFF
TRBJ2-5	-	TRBV29-1	-	TGCAGCGTTGAAGTGCCCACAATTCAAGAGACCCAGTACTTC	CSVEVPTIQETQYF
TRBJ2-5	TRBD1	TRBV7-9	-	TGTGCCAGCAGCCCCTCGACAGGGTCAGAGACCCAGTACTTC	CASSPSTGSETQYF
TRBJ2-5	-	TRBV6-6	-	TGTGCCGGTCAGCCCCGACGGGGGGAGACCCAGTACTTC	CAGQPRRGETQYF
TRBJ1-2	-	TRBV6-1	-	TGTGCCAGCAGTGAGGGGGACTACTATGGCTACACCTTC	CASSEGDYYGYTF
TRBJ1-2	-	TRBV7-9	-	TGTGCCAGCAACAGTGGCCGGGGCTATGGCTACACCTTC	CASNSGRGYGYTF
TRBJ2-1	-	TRBV6-1	-	TGTGCCAGCAGTCTAACCGGGCCCGCGGGTGTGAATGAGCAGTTCTTC	CASSLTGPAGVNEQFF
TRBJ1-1	TRBD1	TRBV28	-	TGTGCCAGCGACTGGACAGGGGGAGCTTTCTTT	CASDWTGGAFF
TRBJ2-5	-	TRBV6-6	-	TGTGCCAGCCATAAGGACTCATGGGGGACCCAGTACTTC	CASHKDSWGTQYF
TRBJ1-1	-	TRBV7-9	-	TGTGCCAGCAGCGGACCCAGGGTGAAGTACACTGAAGCTTTCTTT	CASSGPRVKYTEAFF
TRBJ1-5	-	TRBV28	-	TGTGCCAGCAGTTTTATGGGGATGAGCAATCAGCCCCAGCATTTT	CASSFMGMSNQPQHF
TRBJ1-5	-	TRBV27	-	TGTGCCAGCAGTCCAATCCCCGGGTGGCAGATAAACAATCAGCCCCAGCATTTT	CASSPIPGWQINNQPQHF
TRBJ2-7	TRBD1	TRBV27	few	TGTGCCAGCAAGCCCGGGACAGGATCCTACGAGCAGTACTTC	CASKPGTGSYEQYF
TRBJ2-5	-	TRBV2	-	TGTGCCAGCATTGGGGTGGTTGTGAAGACCCAGTACTTC	CASIGVVVKTQYF
TRBJ1-1	TRBD1	TRBV5-1	-	TGCGCCAGCAGCGCTGGGACAGACCTTCCGAACACTGAAGCTTTCTTT	CASSAGTDLPNTEAFF
TRBJ2-5	-	TRBV9	-	TGTGCCAGCAGCGTAGGGTGGAGGGACGTACAAGAGACCCAGTACTTC	CASSVGWRDVQETQYF